The TCR beta chain under discussion was sequenced for a study of T cells in Graves' hyperthyroidism and ophthalmopathy. Study-wide results and caveats: Stable hyperthyroidism and ophthalmopathy were separated using 13 V-J signatures.

Germline V gene sequence: CDR1 LNHDA, CDR2 SQIVND (reference sequence). Trimming pared 4 bases from V and 3 bases from J, leaving 10 bases between. The CDR3 sequence is 13 residues long. Exclusions: uncontrolled infection, other autoimmune disease, pregnancy, lactation. Every diagnosis used clinical symptoms, serum thyroxine and TRAb, thyroid ultrasound and orbital computed tomography. TCR beta CDR3 region amplification was performed from RNA transcripts. TCR CDR3 regions were first amplified by RT-PCR with HTBI primers. TCRdb reprocessed the multiplex PCR reads via MiXCR and lists one record per CDR3 protein. Among 490,000 or so distinct CDR3 sequences listed, 46% were seen once. This clonotype has a count of ten or more. Its antigen is not known.

The receptor was isolated from an adult woman with Graves' disease, either hyperthyroidism or ophthalmopathy (not recorded which). Sequencing was carried out using peripheral blood or thyroid tissue (not recorded which). This chain connects TRBV19 to TRBJ2-7; no firm D call. This chain's CDR3 is CASSTQRYYEQYF. As DNA, the CDR3 is TGTGCCAGTAGTACACAGCGATACTACGAGCAGTACTTC.